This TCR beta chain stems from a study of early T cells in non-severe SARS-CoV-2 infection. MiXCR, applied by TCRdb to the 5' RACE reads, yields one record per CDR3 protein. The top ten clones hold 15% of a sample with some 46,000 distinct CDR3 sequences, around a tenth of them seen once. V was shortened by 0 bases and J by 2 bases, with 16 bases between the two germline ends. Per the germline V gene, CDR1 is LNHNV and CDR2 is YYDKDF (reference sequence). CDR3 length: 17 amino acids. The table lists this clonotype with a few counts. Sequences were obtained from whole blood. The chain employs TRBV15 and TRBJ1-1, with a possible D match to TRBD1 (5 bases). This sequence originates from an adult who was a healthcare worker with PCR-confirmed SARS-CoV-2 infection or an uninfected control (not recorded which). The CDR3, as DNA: TGTGCCACCAGCAGAGATCTAATGGGACGGCTAAACACTGAAGCTTTCTTT. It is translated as CATSRDLMGRLNTEAFF.